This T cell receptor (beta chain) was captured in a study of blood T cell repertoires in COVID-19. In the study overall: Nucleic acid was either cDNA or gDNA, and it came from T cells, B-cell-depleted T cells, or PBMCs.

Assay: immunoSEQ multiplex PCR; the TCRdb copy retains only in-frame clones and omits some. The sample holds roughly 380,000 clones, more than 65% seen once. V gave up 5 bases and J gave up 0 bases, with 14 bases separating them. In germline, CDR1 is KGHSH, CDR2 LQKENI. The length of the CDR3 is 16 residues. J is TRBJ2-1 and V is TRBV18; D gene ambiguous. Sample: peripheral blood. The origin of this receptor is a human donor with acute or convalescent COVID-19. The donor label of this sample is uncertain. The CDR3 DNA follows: TGTGCCAGCTCAGATTTACCGGGTCGCTCCTACAATGAGCAGTTCTTC. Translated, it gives CASSDLPGRSYNEQFF.